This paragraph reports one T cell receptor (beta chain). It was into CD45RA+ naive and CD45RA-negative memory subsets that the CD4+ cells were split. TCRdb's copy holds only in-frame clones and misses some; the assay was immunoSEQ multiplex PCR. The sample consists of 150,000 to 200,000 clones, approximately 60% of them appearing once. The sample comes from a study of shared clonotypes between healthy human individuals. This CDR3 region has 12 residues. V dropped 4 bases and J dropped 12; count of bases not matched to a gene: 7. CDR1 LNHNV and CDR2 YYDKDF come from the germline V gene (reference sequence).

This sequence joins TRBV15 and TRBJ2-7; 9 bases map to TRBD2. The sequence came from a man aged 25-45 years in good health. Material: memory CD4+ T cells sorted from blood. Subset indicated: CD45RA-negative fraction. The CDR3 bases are TGTGCCACCAGCAAAATAGCGGGAGCCCCGTACTTC. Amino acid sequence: CATSKIAGAPYF. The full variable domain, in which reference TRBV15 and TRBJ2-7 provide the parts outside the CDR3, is DAMVIQNPRYQVTQFGKPVTLSCSQTLNHNVMYWYQQKSSQAPKLLFHYYDKDFNNEADTPDNFQSRRPNTSFCFLDIRSPGLGDTAMYLCATSKIAGAPYFGPGTRLTVT.